The T cell receptor (beta chain) described here comes from a study of blood T cell repertoires in COVID-19. Study overall: The United States, Italy and Spain were the sources of the acute and convalescent COVID-19 samples.

This clone showed up just a few times. Assignment of participants to cohorts was predicated upon participant-reported clinical history. Recovered participants had two consecutive negative NP/OP PCR tests, healthcare professional clearance, or symptom resolution. Sequencing was performed with immunoSEQ multiplex PCR; in TCRdb, only in-frame clones are kept and a portion is missing. The data show around 120,000 clones, 75% to 90% seen once. Germline-derived CDR1 and CDR2 are MNHEY and SMNVEV (reference sequence). The CDR3 runs 13 residues. The V end was cut by 3 bases, the J end by 3 bases, with 8 bases between.

The sample consisted of PBMCs or T cells enriched from blood (not recorded which). The receptor's source is a woman aged 50 to 65 who had recovered from COVID-19. This chain links TRBV27 with TRBJ2-5, with a weak D call TRBD1 (6 bases). This chain's CDR3 is CASSFAGEETQYF. The CDR3 nucleotides are TGTGCCAGCAGTTTCGCAGGGGAAGAGACCCAGTACTTC.